The clone carrying this T cell receptor beta chain was observed at least ten times. The antigen remains undetermined. The entry originates in a study of identical twins. Study results and limitations: While abundant cord blood beta clonotypes carried fewer insertions, memory repertoires showed no such pattern. Donors were not followed over many years; analysis was cross-sectional.

Template switching supplied a universal primer site; unique molecular identifiers were carried on the cDNA. A single record per CDR3 protein comes from TCRdb applying MiXCR to the 5' RACE reads. The sample records 200,000 to 250,000 distinct CDR3 sequences, under 10% being singletons. This CDR3 has 13 residues. V was clipped by 6 bases and J by 3 bases; unmatched bases: 5. Germline assignment: CDR1 SQVTM and CDR2 ANQGSEA. The sample also formed part of further work on yellow fever vaccine responses in identical twins.

The chain has TRBV29-1 and TRBJ2-1; TRBD1 matches at 7 bases. Sequenced input: memory (CD45RO+) T cells sorted from blood. The TCR comes from a woman aged 18-29 years in good health. Here the CDR3 DNA reads TGCAGCGTCGACAGGGATCTCTACAATGAGCAGTTCTTC. It translates to CSVDRDLYNEQFF.